The clone carrying this T cell receptor beta chain showed up just a few times. Its antigen is undetermined. The protocol was immunoSEQ multiplex PCR, while the TCRdb copy is restricted to in-frame clones and leaves out a portion. The repertoire includes about 27,000 clones, approximately 80% of them detected once, and 16% sits in the top ten. The data derive from a study of vaccination effects on CD4 cells after COVID-19. Study-wide background: Everyone in the study got two shots of either the BNT162b2 or mRNA-1273 vaccine. Samples came from a couple of convalescent patients 16 days and one week before vaccination.

The length of the CDR3 is 13 residues. V was pared by 6 bases and J by 4 bases, with 5 bases of the junction left unmatched. Germline V gene data show CDR1 as MNHEY and CDR2 as SVGAGI. Antigen-specific CD4+ T cell clonotypes were called by their expansion after viral peptide-pool culture in ViraFEST. Cells that had been cultured for approximately eleven days were the source of isolated CD4+ T cells. SARS-CoV-2 infection was confirmed by PCR in the person between March and December 2020. Cultures used roughly 1.8 million PBMC per well, roughly 9.8 IU/ml IL-2 and roughly 10 ug/ml peptides. Replacing half the medium with IL-2 medium was done on days 3 and 7.

The specimen was CD4+ T cells from PBMCs cultured with HCoV-NL63 spike peptides, collected before COVID-19 vaccination. The J gene is TRBJ1-2, the V gene TRBV6-5; TRBD1 matches 7 bases. This clonotype was obtained from a human donor who had a prior SARS-CoV-2 infection. CDR3 loop: CASSRGGSYGYTF. DNA for the CDR3: TGTGCCAGCAGCAGAGGGGGCAGCTATGGCTACACCTTC.